The 21 T cell receptor beta chains given below trace back to one sample, sequenced in a study of OX40 agonist ivuxolimab in advanced cancers. Method: immunoSEQ multiplex PCR; TCRdb's copy keeps in-frame clones and lacks some. This sample has about 20,000 clones, with over 80% found just once. The sample consisted of CD4+ or CD8+ T cells sorted from blood, taken in a trial of the OX40 agonist ivuxolimab. All receptors come from an adult with an advanced solid tumor such as melanoma, head and neck, liver or kidney cancer.

The chain is built from TRBV6-5 and TRBJ2-1; no reliable D call. Germline V gives CDR1 MNHEY, CDR2 SVGAGI. Trimming left V 6 bases short and J 9 bases short, with 15 bases between. The CDR3 length is 13 residues. The CDR3 coding sequence is TGTGCCAGCAGCTCGGCCCTCGACGGTGAGCAGTTCTTC. This translates into CASSSALDGEQFF.

The rearrangement uses TRBV4-3 and TRBJ2-2, with 7 bases that match TRBD2. Trimming took 0 bases from V and 10 from J; bases not matched to a gene: 14. This CDR3 has 17 amino acids. Looked up from germline, CDR1 is LGHNA and CDR2 is YSLEER. The CDR3 nucleotides are TGCGCCAGCAGCCAAGAAGGCCCAGAACTAGCGCCGAAGGAGCTGTTTTTT. Protein sequence: CASSQEGPELAPKELFF.

Only one count was recorded for this clone. The chain carries TRBV4-3 and TRBJ2-3; 11 positions agree with TRBD2. V shed 0 bases and J 5 bases; nucleotides not matched to a gene: 16. CDR1 is LGHNA, CDR2 YSLEER, per germline. CDR3 length: 20 residues. CDR3 bases: TGCGCCAGCAGCCAAGATCAGGGATCTAGCGGGGGGACCCAACAAGATACGCAGTATTTT. This gives the protein CASSQDQGSSGGTQQDTQYF.

The rearrangement links TRBV15 to TRBJ2-1; TRBD1 agrees at 8 bases. V lost 2 bases and J lost 5; bases outside the gene matches: 8. This CDR3 is built from 16 residues. Germline CDR1 reads LNHNV; CDR2 reads YYDKDF (reference sequence). As DNA, the CDR3 is TGTGCCACCAGCAGAACCCGGACAGGGTATAACAATGAGCAGTTCTTC. Amino acid sequence: CATSRTRTGYNNEQFF.

The V gene is TRBV27, the J gene TRBJ2-1; maybe TRBD2 (6 bases). Germline loops: CDR1 MNHEY, CDR2 SMNVEV (reference sequence). The V and J ends lost 10 bases and 4 bases respectively, with 14 bases between them. The CDR3 loop spans 13 amino acids. In DNA form, the CDR3 reads TGTGCCACTAGGGACTCCCTTTACAATGAGCAGTTCTTC. Encoded protein: CATRDSLYNEQFF.

CDR3 DNA: TGTGCCAGCAGAACGGGCCCCTCCTACGAGCAGTACTTC. Translated: CASRTGPSYEQYF. V and J are TRBV27 and TRBJ2-7; D not certain. V lost 6 bases to trimming and J lost 0 bases, with 9 bases between them. Germline values: CDR1 MNHEY, CDR2 SMNVEV (reference sequence). The CDR3 has 13 amino acids.

This clone was observed once. The chain carries TRBV7-8 and TRBJ1-5; 7 bases agree with TRBD1. This CDR3 is 18 amino acids long. The V and J ends lost 0 bases and 1 base, in that order; junction bases with no gene match: 9. Per the germline V gene, CDR1 is SGHVS and CDR2 is FQNEAQ. The DNA of the CDR3 is TGTGCCAGCAGCTTAGCGCTTGTAGGGGGCACGAGCAATCAGCCCCAGCATTTT. This gives the protein CASSLALVGGTSNQPQHF.

The chain employs TRBV7-9 and TRBJ2-5, with TRBD2 identical over 7 bases. CDR3 size: 18 residues. CDR1 is SEHNR and CDR2 is FQNEAQ in the germline V gene (reference sequence). V shed 2 bases, J shed 0 bases, and the junction held 12 bases outside the gene matches. This chain's CDR3 is CASSLYGWGGGHQETQYF. CDR3 sequence (DNA): TGTGCCAGCAGCTTATACGGGTGGGGCGGGGGTCACCAAGAGACCCAGTACTTC.

The chain is built from TRBV29-1 and TRBJ2-7; 9 bases map to TRBD1. CDR3 length equals 14 residues. Germline CDR1 and CDR2: SQVTM and ANQGSEA. Unmatched junction bases numbered 7, after V lost 4 bases and J lost 3 bases. CDR3 amino acids: CSVGTGTGSYEQYF. The CDR3 DNA sequence: TGCAGCGTTGGAACCGGGACAGGGAGCTACGAGCAGTACTTC.

This sequence joins TRBV6-5 and TRBJ1-1, with D maybe TRBD1 (5 bases). The V gene lost 4 bases and the J gene lost 1 base, with 7 bases spanning the gap. CDR1 MNHEY and CDR2 SVGAGI come from the germline V gene. This CDR3 region has 13 residues. The CDR3 bases are TGTGCCAGCAGTTTGACAGCGAACACTGAAGCTTTCTTT. Its protein product is CASSLTANTEAFF.

This chain uses TRBV27 with TRBJ1-5; D unclear. Germline V gives CDR1 MNHEY, CDR2 SMNVEV (reference sequence). This CDR3 region has 15 residues. Trimming removed 1 base at V and 4 bases at J, with 11 bases between. CDR3 sequence (DNA): TGTGCCAGCAGTTTATATGCAGGCCTAAATCAGCCCCAGCATTTT. Amino acids: CASSLYAGLNQPQHF.

This chain joins TRBV18 and TRBJ2-1, with TRBD2 identical over 8 bases. The CDR3 covers 14 residues. V lost 3 bases and J lost 5; bases outside the gene matches: 3. Germline V gene lookup returns CDR1 KGHSH and CDR2 LQKENI. CDR3 coding DNA: TGTGCCAGCTCACCGGGCGGGGGGCACAATGAGCAGTTCTTC. Protein: CASSPGGGHNEQFF.

The chain is built from TRBV30 and TRBJ2-1; perhaps TRBD2 as D (7 bases). Germline CDR1 is GTSNPN and CDR2 is SVGIG (reference sequence). The CDR3 loop spans 14 amino acids. Trimming took 0 bases from V and 7 from J, leaving 13 bases between them. Here the CDR3 DNA reads TGTGCCTGGAGTGTGGGGGCGGGGGTAAATGAGCAGTTCTTC. Its translation is CAWSVGAGVNEQFF. Variable domain in full (rest from reference TRBV30 and TRBJ2-1): SQTIHQWPATLVQPVGSPLSLECTVEGTSNPNLYWYRQAAGRGLQLLFYSVGIGQISSEVPQNLSASRPQDRQFILSSKKLLLSDSGFYLCAWSVGAGVNEQFFGPGTRLTVL.

This sequence joins TRBV5-8 and TRBJ2-7, with D unclear. V lost 2 bases and J lost 1, with 10 bases in between. The CDR3 runs to 14 residues. Looked up from germline, CDR1 is SGHTS and CDR2 is YDEGEE. CDR3 nucleotides: TGTGCCAGCAGCTTTCAGGAGCCATCCTACGAGCAGTACTTC. This codes for CASSFQEPSYEQYF.

This sequence joins TRBV19 and TRBJ2-2; tentative D call: TRBD1 (5 bases). The CDR3 totals 16 residues. Trimming shortened V by 0 bases and J by 0 bases, and 8 bases separated the two germline ends. Germline assignment: CDR1 LNHDA and CDR2 SQIVND (reference sequence). The CDR3 DNA sequence: TGTGCCAGTAGTATAGAATGGGGCGCGAACACCGGGGAGCTGTTTTTT. Protein product: CASSIEWGANTGELFF.

V and J are TRBV15 and TRBJ1-2, with 10 bases that match TRBD1. The CDR3 has 16 residues. CDR1 and CDR2 (germline): LNHNV, YYDKDF (reference sequence). With V trimmed by 0 bases and J by 8 bases, 9 bases remained unmatched. This chain's CDR3 is CATSRDKWDRGWGYTF. DNA of the CDR3: TGTGCCACCAGCAGAGATAAGTGGGACAGGGGCTGGGGCTACACCTTC.

V usage is TRBV5-6 and J usage is TRBJ2-2; the match to TRBD2 covers 8 bases. The junction had 4 bases not matched to a gene; V was cut back by 2 bases and J by 7 bases. The V gene's germline CDR1 is SGHDT and CDR2 YYEEEE. This CDR3 has 14 amino acids. The CDR3: CASSLTLAGGELFF. In DNA form, the CDR3 reads TGTGCCAGCAGCTTAACCCTAGCGGGCGGGGAGCTGTTTTTT.

This chain uses TRBV5-6 with TRBJ2-7, with TRBD2 matching over 14 bases. CDR1 SGHDT and CDR2 YYEEEE come from the germline V gene. J lost 3 bases, V lost 0 bases, and 2 bases had no gene match. The CDR3 consists of 16 residues. The CDR3 region is CASSLGGLAGDYEQYF. Here the CDR3 DNA reads TGTGCCAGCAGCTTGGGGGGACTAGCGGGAGACTACGAGCAGTACTTC.

V gene TRBV4-1 combines with J gene TRBJ2-1, with D possibly matching TRBD1 (6 bases). Trimming pared 1 base from V and 8 bases from J, leaving 12 bases between. The CDR3 is made up of 14 amino acids. CDR1 is MGHRA, CDR2 YSYEKL, per germline. CDR3 amino acids: CASSQGLGQHEQFF. CDR3 DNA sequence: TGCGCCAGCAGCCAAGGTCTGGGACAACATGAGCAGTTCTTC.

J is TRBJ2-7 and V is TRBV19; D ambiguous. V dropped 2 bases and J dropped 6 bases, with 11 bases sitting between them. Germline V gene sequence: CDR1 LNHDA, CDR2 SQIVND (reference sequence). The CDR3 has 13 residues. CDR3 loop: CASSIRSSSEQYF. In nucleotides, the CDR3 is TGTGCCAGTAGTATACGCTCGAGCTCCGAGCAGTACTTC.

The chain links TRBV13 to TRBJ1-2; D is unclear. Trimming stripped 3 bases from V and 2 bases from J, with 7 bases between. Germline assignment: CDR1 PRHDT and CDR2 FYEKMQ (reference sequence). The CDR3 spans 13 residues. CDR3 residues: CASSFRSNYGYTF. The CDR3 nucleotides read TGTGCCAGCAGCTTTCGGTCCAACTATGGCTACACCTTC.